The rows below give T cell receptor beta chains drawn from one sample of a study of cytomegalovirus exposure and HLA in healthy donors. Measured with immunoSEQ multiplex PCR; TCRdb has only the in-frame clones, and not every one. The sample carries roughly 110,000 clones, 65% to 80% recorded once. The sequenced sample was PBMCs. These receptors all stem from a man in his fifties or sixties in good health and CMV-seronegative. The CDR3 runs from the conserved cysteine through the conserved F or W. Clone size, where shown, is once, few, many, or a class for clones that have expanded.

CASSYGRGGNEQFF,14,TRBJ2-1,TRBV6-5,-
CASSMAGAGELFF,13,TRBJ2-2,TRBV9,-
CASSLEAGGVQETQYF,16,TRBJ2-5,TRBV5-1,-
CASSRPERGELFF,13,TRBJ2-2,TRBV7-2,few
CASRPMAGVNTEAFF,15,TRBJ1-1,TRBV2,-
CASRRQTYNSPLHF,14,TRBJ1-6,TRBV28,few
CASSGTPDEPQHF,13,TRBJ1-5,TRBV5-5,few
CASSRDTQGVGANVLTF,17,TRBJ2-6,TRBV7-2,-
CASSLDDSQPQHF,13,TRBJ1-5,TRBV7-3,-
CASSRGQGEKLFF,13,TRBJ1-4,TRBV14,-
CASRRLAGRTDTQYF,15,TRBJ2-3,TRBV6-5,-
CASSPADRRRYNEQFF,16,TRBJ2-1,TRBV6-9,few
CASSYLGAADTQYF,14,TRBJ2-3,TRBV6-5,once
CASSFTGRAYEQYF,14,TRBJ2-7,TRBV11-2,-
CASGFTGQSTDTQYF,15,TRBJ2-3,TRBV12-5,-
CASSSRTSGGAEQFF,15,TRBJ2-1,TRBV9,-
CASSLEVSTGQETQYF,16,TRBJ2-5,TRBV5-1,once
CASTRQGTRQPQHF,14,TRBJ1-5,TRBV6-1,-
CASSLTASYEQYF,13,TRBJ2-7,TRBV27,-
CASSRSQHNYEQYF,14,TRBJ2-7,TRBV5-1,-
CASKSTYNQPQHF,13,TRBJ1-5,TRBV6-5,-
CASSYAGIYGYTF,13,TRBJ1-2,TRBV6-6,-
CTSSRKGSGGTNTGELFF,18,TRBJ2-2,TRBV1,-
CASYAALGGYTF,12,TRBJ1-2,TRBV5-4,-
CASRPTGTTNSPLHF,15,TRBJ1-6,TRBV2,once
CASARQGGNSPLHF,14,TRBJ1-6,TRBV6-4,-
CASSSTSGGWTGELFF,16,TRBJ2-2,TRBV7-3,-
CASSPFGTSSGNTIYF,16,TRBJ1-3,TRBV19,-
CASSRKRTSTDTQYF,15,TRBJ2-3,TRBV5-4,-
CASSQDLRGGSYNEQFF,17,TRBJ2-1,TRBV4-3,-
CASSLIGQGMNTEAFF,16,TRBJ1-1,TRBV5-1,-
CASTPGAGGYSNQPQHF,17,TRBJ1-5,TRBV19,-
CASSEWASGVKYF,13,TRBJ2-5,TRBV2,-
CASSVTGDNSPLHF,14,TRBJ1-6,TRBV9,once
CASNTGSPNEKLFF,14,TRBJ1-4,TRBV19,-
CASRSFSGANVLTF,14,TRBJ2-6,TRBV9,few
CASSSPGQGAKNIQYF,16,TRBJ2-4,TRBV7-2,-
CASSRTGTDYNEQFF,15,TRBJ2-1,TRBV6-4,-
CASSALWGQGGSGELFF,17,TRBJ2-2,TRBV2,-
CASSAWATGGIEKLFF,16,TRBJ1-4,TRBV28,once
CASSLDHTGGTEAFF,15,TRBJ1-1,TRBV4-2,few
CASSGNRRQATNEKLFF,17,TRBJ1-4,TRBV2,-
CASSLVAGGTGELFF,15,TRBJ2-2,TRBV5-4,few
CASSWDRGGTDTQYF,15,TRBJ2-3,TRBV6-5,-
CASSVTGHNYGYTF,14,TRBJ1-2,TRBV9,-
CASSHDRVIGYTF,13,TRBJ1-2,TRBV7-9,-